The TCR beta chain described here comes from a study of cytomegalovirus exposure and HLA in healthy donors. Study conclusions and caveats: HLA alleles were associated with fewer than 20,000 TCR beta sequences in a later analysis at 0.05 false discovery rate. Follow-up analysis later connected one missense variant in DCLRE1C with trimming of TCR beta V- and J-genes.

This CDR3 has 15 amino acids. The germline V and J ends were trimmed by 7 bases and 4 bases, with 17 bases remaining between them. Germline CDR1 and CDR2: SGHVS and FNYEAQ. Primers included in the PCR were 60 Vbeta and 13 Jbeta primers. How the authors handled the data: The authors later counted 70 million to 85 million unique TCR beta chains, some 9.9 million of them shared. Sequenced by immunoSEQ multiplex PCR; TCRdb stores in-frame clones only, minus some. That table supplies the V and J calls and clone size; D and trimming were determined from the DNA. This table holds roughly 190,000 clones. On this clone: What it binds is not known.

The sample consisted of PBMCs. The V call is TRBV7-6, the J call TRBJ2-1; D is possibly TRBD2 (5 bases). The receptor's source is a man between 25 and 39 years old in good health and CMV-seronegative. CDR3 protein: CASTIDHGDYNEQFF. Written as DNA, the CDR3 is TGTGCCAGCACAATCGACCACGGGGATTACAATGAGCAGTTCTTC.